The 6 T cell receptor beta chains given below trace back to one sample, sequenced in a study of CXCR3-negative and CXCR3-positive naive CD8 T cells. Carrying UMI labels, the TRB cDNA libraries were prepared through 5' RACE. TCRdb reprocessed the 5' RACE reads and stores each CDR3 protein as one record, lacking DNA. Its listing shows 130,000 or so distinct CDR3 sequences. The antigens for these receptors are not known. General study findings and limits: CXCR3-positive naive cells carried more hydrophobic TRB CDR3s than CXCR3-negative naive cells did.

The sequenced sample was naive CXCR3+ CD8+ T cells from blood. Subset: CD45RO-CCR7+CD27+CD95- naive CD8+ T cells expressing CXCR3 (TNR3+). The source of these receptors is a human donor in good health. Some clones in this sample may be carry-over from other donors' samples.

J is TRBJ2-2 and V is TRBV9; the D gene TCRdb calls, TRBD2, cannot be checked with no DNA. The germline V gene encodes CDR1 SGDLS and CDR2 YYNGEE. The CDR3 length is 15 residues. CDR3 region: CASSVRTTNTGELFF.

The chain joins TRBV6-6 to TRBJ1-2. The CDR3 consists of 15 residues. Germline lookup yields CDR1 MNHNY and CDR2 SVGAGI (reference sequence). CDR3 amino acids: CASRDRGLSNYGYTF.

The chain couples TRBV9 to TRBJ2-7. CDR3 size: 11 residues. CDR1 and CDR2 from the germline V gene are SGDLS and YYNGEE. CDR3 sequence reads: CASRVGREQYF.

The genes are TRBV7-9 and TRBJ1-1. Germline CDR1 SEHNR, CDR2 FQNEAQ (reference sequence). The CDR3 length is 14 residues. The CDR3 loop is CASSFHRGNTEAFF.

The rearrangement links TRBV28 to TRBJ2-7; as DNA is missing, the TRBD1 call by TCRdb cannot be tested. This CDR3 region has 14 residues. Germline CDR1 and CDR2: MDHEN and SYDVKM. CDR3 residues: CASSSQGSGYEQYF.

The chain links TRBV29-1 to TRBJ2-3; with no DNA, the TCRdb D assignment of TRBD1 cannot be verified. The CDR3 sequence is 16 residues long. Germline CDR1 SQVTM, CDR2 ANQGSEA. Here the CDR3 reads CSVVGTGERWTDTQYF.